The entry below gives a single T cell receptor beta chain sequence along with its context. The data are from a study of T cell repertoires in cytomegalovirus infection. Study-level information: Both a matching HLA type and CMV infection were indicated by public TCR beta signatures.

TCRdb recomputed calls from the reads with MiXCR, one row per CDR3 protein. The data show hundreds of thousands of distinct CDR3 sequences, 35% seen once. The ends were cut back, 2 bases at V and 5 bases at J, with 16 bases in the middle. From germline, CDR1 is MGHRA and CDR2 YSYEKL. The length of the CDR3 is 15 residues. The clonotype was recovered from a human donor in good health (CMV status not recorded). Some clones in this sample may be carry-over from other donors' samples. The sequencing input was PBMCs. The gene calls are TRBV4-1 and TRBJ2-7; maybe TRBD1 (5 bases). The DNA of the CDR3 is TGCGCCAGCAGCCAACCGGGCAGGGTCATGGACGAGCAGTACTTC. Protein product: CASSQPGRVMDEQYF.